The source of this TCR beta chain is a study of blood T cell repertoires in COVID-19. Whole-study context: Donors in the United States, Italy and Spain gave samples during acute or convalescent COVID-19.

The data were produced by immunoSEQ multiplex PCR, yet TCRdb's version contains in-frame clones alone and is incomplete. The table lists roughly 230,000 clones, about 80% of them singletons. Only a few counts were recorded for this clone. V was clipped by 7 bases and J by 1 base, with 16 bases between them. Germline CDR1 and CDR2: LNHDA and SQIVND (reference sequence). The CDR3 has 16 amino acids. Clinical history reported by participants formed the basis on which cohorts were assigned. The sequenced material came from PBMCs or T cells enriched from blood (not recorded which). The clonotype comes from a man aged 50-59 years who had recovered from COVID-19. V is TRBV19 and J is TRBJ1-4, with TRBD1 as a possible D gene (5 bases). For the CDR3, the DNA is TGTGCCAGTAACCACAGAGCCGGGGGAACTAATGAAAAACTGTTTTTT. This translates into CASNHRAGGTNEKLFF. The full variable domain, with the rest looked up from reference TRBV19 and TRBJ1-4, is DGGITQSPKYLFRKEGQNVTLSCEQNLNHDAMYWYRQDPGQGLRLIYYSQIVNDFQKGDIAEGYSVSREKKESFPLTVTSAQKNPTAFYLCASNHRAGGTNEKLFFGSGTQLSVL.